This TCR beta chain was recorded in a study of response to subunit inactivated influenza vaccine. TCRdb re-analysed the RT-PCR reads in MiXCR, keeping a single row per CDR3 protein. The sample consists of some 800,000 distinct CDR3 sequences, roughly 20% of them appearing once. Study results and caveats: With each seasonal influenza vaccination, the authors suggested, few new T cells are recruited.

Germline loops: CDR1 ENHRY, CDR2 SYGVKD. V lost 0 bases to trimming and J lost 7 bases; unmatched junction nucleotides: 5. This CDR3 region has 17 residues. With regard to this clonotype: What it binds is not known.

Sequences were derived from PBMCs from blood, sampled more than 4 days after vaccination. The chain recombines TRBV10-3 with TRBJ2-1; 14 bases line up with TRBD2. The source is a man aged 45-60 years who received an inactivated influenza vaccine. As DNA, the CDR3 is TGTGCCATCAGTGAGTCAGCCGGGACTAGCGGGAGAAATGAGCAGTTCTTC. It is translated as CAISESAGTSGRNEQFF.